The 20 T cell receptor beta chains given below trace back to one sample, sequenced in a study of cytomegalovirus exposure and HLA in healthy donors. The primer mix had 60 Vbeta and 13 Jbeta primers. Method: immunoSEQ multiplex PCR; TCRdb's copy keeps in-frame clones and lacks some. Among roughly 200,000 clones, around 77% were seen once, and the ten largest hold 1.9%. The specimen sequenced was PBMCs. Source of these receptors: a man aged 25 to 45 in good health and CMV-seronegative.

The rearrangement links TRBV15 to TRBJ2-7, with D tentatively TRBD1 (6 bases). Trimming removed 0 bases at V and 10 bases at J, with 19 bases between. Germline V gene data show CDR1 as LNHNV and CDR2 as YYDKDF (reference sequence). The CDR3 sequence is 15 residues long. The CDR3 DNA follows: TGTGCCACCAGCAGAGATCCCGGGACAACCTTTAATCAGTACTTC. This gives the protein CATSRDPGTTFNQYF.

The chain is built from TRBV27 and TRBJ2-1; 11 bases align to TRBD2. This CDR3 has 15 residues. The germline gives CDR1 MNHEY, CDR2 SMNVEV (reference sequence). The V and J ends lost 6 bases and 7 bases, in that order; junction bases with no gene match: 8. The CDR3 sequence: CASSLTSGRSNEQFF. In DNA, the CDR3 is TGTGCCAGCAGCCTAACTAGCGGGAGATCTAATGAGCAGTTCTTC.

V and J are TRBV7-3 and TRBJ1-1; unclear D gene. Germline assignment: CDR1 SGHTA and CDR2 FQGTGA. V shed 5 bases and J shed 1 base, with 11 bases lying between them. The length of the CDR3 is 14 residues. The CDR3 region is CASSPGRGNTEAFF. Here the CDR3 DNA reads TGTGCCAGCAGCCCTGGACGGGGGAACACTGAAGCTTTCTTT.

The CDR3 is CASSFTNKYTNVLTF. In DNA, the CDR3 is TGTGCCAGCAGTTTCACCAACAAGTATACCAACGTCCTGACTTTC. The gene calls are TRBV28 and TRBJ2-6; D not resolved. Germline V gene lookup returns CDR1 MDHEN and CDR2 SYDVKM. The V gene lost 3 bases and the J gene lost 8 bases, with 14 bases spanning the gap. The CDR3 length is 15 residues.

This chain links TRBV10-3 with TRBJ2-1; 10 bases agree with TRBD1. The V gene end was trimmed by 6 bases and the J gene end by 2 bases; junction bases not matched to a gene: 4. This CDR3 contains 15 residues. Germline V lookup: CDR1 ENHRY, CDR2 SYGVKD. CDR3 loop: CAISADRGAYNEQFF. CDR3 sequence (DNA): TGTGCCATCAGCGCGGACAGGGGGGCCTACAATGAGCAGTTCTTC.

This rearrangement joins TRBV19 to TRBJ2-5; D ambiguous. Germline CDR1 and CDR2: LNHDA and SQIVND (reference sequence). The CDR3 is 14 residues long. Trimming removed 5 bases at V and 4 bases at J, with 14 bases between. CDR3 residues: CASSVTFSGETQYF. CDR3 DNA sequence: TGTGCCAGTAGTGTTACTTTCTCCGGAGAGACCCAGTACTTC.

The V and J genes are TRBV27 and TRBJ1-1, with a tentative D call TRBD1 (6 bases). Looked up from germline, CDR1 is MNHEY and CDR2 is SMNVEV (reference sequence). There are 15 residues in the CDR3. Trimming cost V 3 bases and J 1 base, with 12 bases left between them. The DNA of the CDR3 is TGTGCCAGCAGTTTTGGGGGCATTAAGAACACTGAAGCTTTCTTT. Amino acids: CASSFGGIKNTEAFF.

The chain links TRBV28 to TRBJ2-5, with D maybe TRBD1 (6 bases). This CDR3 is built from 12 residues. Germline CDR1 is MDHEN and CDR2 is SYDVKM. The ends were cut back, 10 bases at V and 4 bases at J, with 13 bases in the middle. The CDR3 loop is CAIQGRRETQYF. The CDR3 DNA is TGTGCCATACAGGGTCGGCGAGAGACCCAGTACTTC.

This chain uses TRBV5-1 with TRBJ2-2; 7 bases are shared with TRBD1. The V and J ends lost 5 bases and 4 bases, in that order; junction bases with no gene match: 17. CDR1 is SGHRS, CDR2 YFSETQ, per germline. The CDR3 contains 18 residues. CDR3 region: CASRVGSHTGASTGELFF. The CDR3 DNA follows: TGCGCCAGCAGAGTGGGGAGCCATACAGGGGCGAGCACCGGGGAGCTGTTTTTT. The full variable domain, completed using reference TRBV5-1 and TRBJ2-2, is KAGVTQTPRYLIKTRGQQVTLSCSPISGHRSVSWYQQTPGQGLQFLFEYFSETQRNKGNFPGRFSGRQFSNSRSEMNVSTLELGDSALYLCASRVGSHTGASTGELFFGEGSRLTVL.

This chain connects TRBV27 to TRBJ1-5; D remains ambiguous. V was trimmed by 3 bases and J by 0 bases, leaving 12 bases between them. In germline, CDR1 is MNHEY, CDR2 SMNVEV (reference sequence). This CDR3 region has 16 residues. CDR3 loop: CASSFRGTYSNQPQHF. For the CDR3, the DNA is TGTGCCAGCAGTTTCCGGGGTACATATAGCAATCAGCCCCAGCATTTT.

This clone appeared a single time. The rearrangement joins TRBV27 to TRBJ2-7, with D tentatively TRBD1 (5 bases). Between the trimmed V and J ends, which lost 2 bases and 2 bases, there was a span of 7 bases. The CDR3 extends over 13 amino acids. CDR1 is MNHEY, CDR2 SMNVEV, per germline (reference sequence). Here the CDR3 reads CASSLTGTYEQYF. The DNA of the CDR3 is TGTGCCAGCAGTTTAACAGGAACCTACGAGCAGTACTTC.

The chain recombines TRBV5-4 with TRBJ1-3; tentative D call: TRBD1 (6 bases). Germline-derived CDR1 and CDR2 are SGHNT and YYREEE (reference sequence). The CDR3 is made up of 15 amino acids. V dropped 1 base and J dropped 3 bases, with 11 bases sitting between them. CDR3 nucleotides: TGTGCCAGCAGCTTGTGGGGGCTAGGTGGAAACACCATATATTTT. It is translated as CASSLWGLGGNTIYF.

The rearrangement uses TRBV27 and TRBJ2-3; the D is unclear. This CDR3 comprises 14 residues. V lost 6 bases, J lost 6 bases, and 16 bases lay in between. Per germline, CDR1 MNHEY and CDR2 SMNVEV (reference sequence). This CDR3 reads CASSQSTPWDTQYF. As DNA, the CDR3 is TGTGCCAGCAGCCAATCTACGCCTTGGGATACGCAGTATTTT.

The chain links TRBV5-1 to TRBJ2-2; 14 positions match TRBD2. The CDR3 covers 17 residues. V shed 5 bases and J 5 bases; nucleotides not matched to a gene: 8. Germline-derived CDR1 and CDR2 are SGHRS and YFSETQ. CDR3 bases: TGCGCCAGCAGAGCCGGGACTAGCGGGAGTAGGACCGGGGAGCTGTTTTTT. It translates to CASRAGTSGSRTGELFF.

There are a few counts of this clone. CDR3 sequence reads: CSVEDLGAGRTDTQYF. The CDR3 bases are TGCAGCGTTGAAGATCTGGGAGCGGGGCGCACAGATACGCAGTATTTT. The rearrangement joins TRBV29-1 to TRBJ2-3, with TRBD2 matching over 7 bases. CDR3 length: 16 amino acids. Losses at the gene ends were 0 bases for V and 1 base for J; bases not matched to a gene: 7. Per germline, CDR1 SQVTM and CDR2 ANQGSEA.

V gene TRBV28 combines with J gene TRBJ2-2; 9 nucleotides line up with TRBD2. The CDR3 spans 17 residues. Per the germline V gene, CDR1 is MDHEN and CDR2 is SYDVKM. With V trimmed by 3 bases and J by 1 base, 6 bases remained unmatched. CDR3 region: CASSFDIAGVNTGELFF. The CDR3 nucleotides are TGTGCCAGCAGTTTCGATATAGCGGGAGTGAACACCGGGGAGCTGTTTTTT.

This clone was detected only a few times. The chain is built from TRBV6-1 and TRBJ2-7, with a tentative D call TRBD1 (5 bases). The CDR3 consists of 15 residues. Trimming left V 2 bases short and J 3 bases short, with 14 bases between. Germline CDR1 reads MNHNS; CDR2 reads SASEGT. The CDR3 nucleotides are TGTGCCAGCAGTGAACGTTTGGGGCTTGGCTACGAGCAGTACTTC. It codes for CASSERLGLGYEQYF.

CDR3 coding DNA: TGTGCCAGCAGCGGAGGAGGATACACTGAAGCTTTCTTT. Its translation is CASSGGGYTEAFF. The chain recombines TRBV9 with TRBJ1-1; D gene ambiguous. Germline CDR1 SGDLS, CDR2 YYNGEE. V lost 3 bases and J 3 bases, leaving 9 bases between the germline ends. The CDR3 sequence is 13 residues long.

The chain has TRBV2 and TRBJ2-2, with 10 bases matching TRBD1. This CDR3 is built from 15 residues. Unmatched junction bases numbered 6, after V lost 7 bases and J lost 4 bases. CDR1 is SNHLY, CDR2 FYNNEI, per germline. The CDR3 loop reads CASNDRGLGTGELFF. In DNA form, the CDR3 reads TGTGCCAGCAATGACAGGGGGCTCGGCACCGGGGAGCTGTTTTTT.

This sequence joins TRBV25-1 and TRBJ1-6; D is possibly TRBD1 (6 bases). Trimming cost V 6 bases and J 9 bases, with 18 bases left between them. In germline, CDR1 is MGHDK, CDR2 SYGVNS. This CDR3 contains 15 residues. The DNA of the CDR3 is TGTGCCAGCAGCTCTGGACAGACTTGGGGTTCACCCCTCCACTTT. Protein sequence: CASSSGQTWGSPLHF.